The rows below give T cell receptor beta chains drawn from one sample of a study of shared clonotypes between healthy human individuals. Here immunoSEQ multiplex PCR was the method, and the copy in TCRdb shows in-frame clones only, minus some. The data show about 2.4 million clones, 90% to 95% seen once. Specimen: naive CD4+ T cells sorted from blood. The source of these receptors is a man younger than 35 in good health. Both conserved end residues are trimmed from each CDR3.

TRBV7-7	TRBJ2-3	ASSLVGGPADTQY
TRBV4-3	TRBJ1-3	ASSQDPRDTIY
TRBV27	TRBJ2-6	ASSLWSGANVLT
TRBV6-5	TRBJ1-1	ASSSQGAKAF
TRBV19	TRBJ2-1	ASSMGGSSYNEQF
TRBV5-1	TRBJ2-7	ASSSGQGPLSSYEQY
TRBV18	TRBJ1-1	ASSPGLRDSTEAF
TRBV28	TRBJ1-5	ASSLSRGGLGNQPQH
TRBV7-9	TRBJ2-7	ASSLGGAGYEQY
TRBV7-9	TRBJ2-3	ASSFSGPWTDTQY
TRBV18	TRBJ1-1	ASSPLTGGTEAF
TRBV6-6	TRBJ2-7	ASSYVQQRAIYEQY
TRBV7-2	TRBJ2-7	ASSSDRGINEQY
TRBV21-1	TRBJ2-2	ASSRDRVNTGELF
TRBV2	TRBJ1-6	ASSATGTNSPLH
TRBV27	TRBJ2-7	ASSLMSLGQGAYEQY
TRBV5-1	TRBJ1-1	ASSYGQPNLGTEAF
TRBV30	TRBJ1-2	AWIAGDNYGYT
TRBV18	TRBJ2-7	ASSPGHGSSYEQY
TRBV5-6	TRBJ2-5	ASSFAGGMKTQY
TRBV7-3	TRBJ2-1	ASSFHRGGDPDEQF
TRBV10-3	TRBJ2-3	AISDGLAGVDTQY
TRBV28	TRBJ1-2	ASRTDYLYGYT
TRBV4-3	TRBJ2-7	ASSQDVFRTGTYEQY
TRBV5-1	TRBJ2-7	ASQVPSGGSEEQY